This paragraph reports one TCR beta chain. Random hexamers primed reverse transcription of about 0.5 to 1 ug RNA. Coverage of TCR beta CDR3 amplification by immunoSEQ multiplex PCR extended to 54 Vbeta and 13 Jbeta. TCRdb re-derived calls from the immunoSEQ multiplex PCR reads in MiXCR, one entry per CDR3 protein. The sample carries about 140,000 distinct CDR3 sequences, roughly 94% recorded once. These data originate in a study of CD8 T cells in Susac syndrome. The CDR3 loop spans 15 amino acids. Trimming removed 0 bases at V and 6 bases at J, with 11 bases between. The germline gives CDR1 SGHDN, CDR2 FVKESK. Sequencing of TCR beta was performed on blood CD8+ T cells and on blood CD4+ T cells. Controls matched for age and sex were healthy donors. Purification of the CD8+ and CD4+ T cells relied on negative isolation, and TEMRA cells underwent FACS enrichment.

This TCR was sampled from a human donor in good health. Sequenced: CD8+ T cells from PBMCs. The gene calls are TRBV14 and TRBJ2-2; D is uncertain. The CDR3 DNA is TGTGCCAGCAGCCAAGATTACACGGGTTCCGGGGAGCTGTTTTTT. It yields the protein CASSQDYTGSGELFF.